Below, one T cell receptor beta chain is given with its context. Other DNA sequences in the same sample also yield this CDR3. The data were obtained in a study of blood T cell repertoires in COVID-19. Study in general: Samples representing acute and convalescent COVID-19 were sourced from the United States, Italy and Spain.

Per the authors' pipeline: Researchers report that nucleated cell counts were estimated from reference gene primer amplification. Assay used: immunoSEQ multiplex PCR; TCRdb lists only in-frame clones, some missing. Clonal size and the V and J genes are those of that table, whereas D and trimming came from the DNA. Seen here are hundreds of thousands of clones, about 89% observed once, and the top ten hold about 3%. The CDR3 length is 14 residues. V was cut by 0 bases and J by 2 bases, with 8 bases left in between. CDR1 is SGHRS, CDR2 YFSETQ, per germline. The sample was peripheral blood. The chain uses TRBV5-1 and TRBJ1-1, with D perhaps TRBD1 (5 bases). The TCR originated in a woman aged 25 to 45 with COVID-19, enrolled during active disease. The CDR3 region is CASSLVGANTEAFF. The CDR3 nucleotides read TGCGCCAGCAGCTTGGTAGGGGCTAACACTGAAGCTTTCTTT. Variable domain in full (rest from reference TRBV5-1 and TRBJ1-1): KAGVTQTPRYLIKTRGQQVTLSCSPISGHRSVSWYQQTPGQGLQFLFEYFSETQRNKGNFPGRFSGRQFSNSRSEMNVSTLELGDSALYLCASSLVGANTEAFFGQGTRLTVV.